This passage covers 2 T cell receptor beta chains from one sample sequenced in a study of shared clonotypes between healthy human individuals. Profiled with immunoSEQ multiplex PCR; TCRdb holds only in-frame clones, not every one. The sample holds around 700,000 clones; roughly 78% are singletons and the top ten take approximately 2%. What was sequenced was memory CD4+ T cells sorted from blood. Stated subset: CD45RA-negative fraction. The source is a woman younger than 45 in good health.

This clone appeared many times. The chain has TRBV5-4 and TRBJ2-1; 13 bases map to TRBD2. V lost 0 bases, J lost 1 base, and 4 bases stayed unmatched. In germline, CDR1 is SGHNT, CDR2 YYREEE (reference sequence). The CDR3 runs 18 residues. CDR3 sequence (DNA): TGTGCCAGCAGCTTGGGACTAGCGGGAGGTCTATCCTACAATGAGCAGTTCTTC. Its translation is CASSLGLAGGLSYNEQFF.

This clone was counted only a few times. V and J are TRBV25-1 and TRBJ1-1, with a possible D match to TRBD1 (6 bases). V lost 3 bases and J lost 7, with 15 bases in between. CDR3 size: 14 residues. Germline loops: CDR1 MGHDK, CDR2 SYGVNS. The CDR3 region has the DNA TGTGCCAGCAGTGACAAGGACAGAGCCCTTGAAGCTTTCTTT. It specifies CASSDKDRALEAFF.